Presented here are 5 T cell receptor beta chains from one specimen sequenced in a study of T-cell memory formation after mild COVID-19. One entry per CDR3 protein, called by TCRdb with MiXCR from the 5' RACE reads. The sample includes about 100,000 distinct CDR3 sequences, around 10% of them seen just once. Sequencing input: PBMCs or a T cell subset sorted from them (not recorded which). These receptor sequences come from a man in his late teens or twenties who had mild COVID-19 (a few samples of this study predate the infection). Cell type and time point are not known.

This chain joins TRBV4-1 and TRBJ1-4, with TRBD1 as a possible D gene (5 bases). The CDR3 contains 14 residues. Trimming took off 1 base at V and 8 bases at J, with 11 bases between the two ends. Germline V gene lookup returns CDR1 MGHRA and CDR2 YSYEKL. Here the CDR3 reads CASSQGLGEEKLFF. CDR3 coding DNA: TGCGCCAGCAGCCAAGGATTGGGGGAAGAAAAACTGTTTTTT.

V and J are TRBV20-1 and TRBJ1-1; TRBD1 might be the D (5 bases). The CDR3 spans 13 residues. The V and J ends lost 3 bases and 4 bases respectively, with 12 bases between them. Germline-derived CDR1 and CDR2 are DFQATT and SNEGSKA (reference sequence). CDR3 nucleotide sequence: TGCAGTGCTAGCATAGGGGTATTCACTGAAGCTTTCTTT. Amino acid sequence: CSASIGVFTEAFF.

This sequence joins TRBV4-3 and TRBJ2-2; 11 bases map to TRBD2. J gave up 3 bases and V 6 bases, and 3 bases lay outside the gene matches. CDR1 and CDR2 (germline): LGHNA, YSLEER. The CDR3 is made up of 15 amino acids. The DNA for the CDR3 is TGCGCCAGCAGGCCACTAGCGGGGGACACCGGGGAGCTGTTTTTT. This codes for CASRPLAGDTGELFF.

This clonotype was observed a few times. The genes are TRBV27 and TRBJ1-5; 7 bases are shared with TRBD1. Germline V lookup: CDR1 MNHEY, CDR2 SMNVEV (reference sequence). The CDR3 is 16 residues long. With 2 bases clipped from V and 1 base from J, the junction kept 5 bases outside the gene matches. This CDR3 is CASSLRNRGSNQPQHF. The CDR3, as DNA: TGTGCCAGCAGTTTAAGGAACAGGGGCAGCAATCAGCCCCAGCATTTT.

This clonotype was recorded a few times. This chain connects TRBV10-3 to TRBJ2-5; TRBD2 might be the D (6 bases). V was trimmed by 0 bases and J by 5 bases, leaving 16 bases between them. CDR1 and CDR2 (germline): ENHRY, SYGVKD. The CDR3 runs to 16 residues. CDR3 in DNA: TGTGCCATCAGTGAGTCCCCCGGGACTCTGGGTGAGACCCAGTACTTC. Its translation: CAISESPGTLGETQYF.